These T cell receptor beta chains were read from a single sample in a study of a mutant IDH1 vaccine in newly diagnosed glioma. The data were produced by immunoSEQ multiplex PCR, yet TCRdb's version contains in-frame clones alone and is incomplete. This sample has around 30,000 clones, with about 80% found just once. Sequencing used peripheral blood mononuclear cells (PBMCs), obtained from a glioma patient treated with radiotherapy, temozolomide or both. The receptors originated from a man over 45 with glioma. Some clones in this sample may be carry-over from other donors' samples. The CDR3 runs from the conserved cysteine through the conserved F or W. Clone sizes are given selectively: once, few, many, or a class where the clone is expanded.

CDR3aa: CASRQTRDYNEQFF
abundance: few
j_gene: TRBJ2-1
v_gene: TRBV6-5

CDR3aa: CASSQLGGPTWNYYEQYF
abundance: few
j_gene: TRBJ2-7
v_gene: TRBV28

CDR3aa: CASSLVPAGDPTYEQYF
abundance: few
j_gene: TRBJ2-7
v_gene: TRBV11-3

CDR3aa: CASSLSGTISPLHF
abundance: NA
j_gene: TRBJ1-6
v_gene: TRBV7-9

CDR3aa: CASSVWQKVGYTF
abundance: NA
j_gene: TRBJ1-2
v_gene: TRBV6-1

CDR3aa: CASSLWDPETQYF
abundance: NA
j_gene: TRBJ2-5
v_gene: TRBV2

CDR3aa: CASSLAGFRTSIYEQYF
abundance: NA
j_gene: TRBJ2-7
v_gene: TRBV7-2

CDR3aa: CSASQHQAFF
abundance: NA
j_gene: TRBJ1-1
v_gene: TRBV20-1

CDR3aa: CASSRLALYEQYF
abundance: NA
j_gene: TRBJ2-7
v_gene: TRBV6-1

CDR3aa: CASSMETGHGNTIYF
abundance: few
j_gene: TRBJ1-3
v_gene: TRBV19

CDR3aa: CASSQTVTGTEAFF
abundance: NA
j_gene: TRBJ1-1
v_gene: TRBV2

CDR3aa: CASSLGGGLYEQYF
abundance: NA
j_gene: NA
v_gene: TRBV7-2

CDR3aa: CASSGGNTIYF
abundance: NA
j_gene: TRBJ1-3
v_gene: TRBV6-5

CDR3aa: CSVVTDSEGEKLFF
abundance: NA
j_gene: TRBJ1-4
v_gene: TRBV29-1

CDR3aa: CAWTPPQAKNSPLHF
abundance: NA
j_gene: TRBJ1-6
v_gene: TRBV30

CDR3aa: CASSLDGGSSYEQYF
abundance: NA
j_gene: TRBJ2-7
v_gene: TRBV5-1

CDR3aa: CASSTSDAGELFF
abundance: NA
j_gene: TRBJ2-2
v_gene: TRBV5-1

CDR3aa: CASSPQNTEAFF
abundance: NA
j_gene: TRBJ1-1
v_gene: TRBV6-6

CDR3aa: CASSPGASASDTQYF
abundance: once
j_gene: TRBJ2-3
v_gene: TRBV9

CDR3aa: CASSLGLNEQYF
abundance: NA
j_gene: TRBJ2-7
v_gene: TRBV7-9

CDR3aa: CASSLGTGGNYGYTF
abundance: NA
j_gene: TRBJ1-2
v_gene: TRBV5-1

CDR3aa: CSAVTSPSTEQYF
abundance: NA
j_gene: TRBJ2-7
v_gene: TRBV29-1

CDR3aa: CASSLAGPSYGYTF
abundance: NA
j_gene: TRBJ1-2
v_gene: TRBV27

CDR3aa: CASSQVGSGNTIYF
abundance: few
j_gene: TRBJ1-3
v_gene: TRBV4-1

CDR3aa: CASSGTGGTQPQHF
abundance: few
j_gene: TRBJ1-5
v_gene: TRBV27

CDR3aa: CASSQQGAHSEKLFF
abundance: once
j_gene: TRBJ1-4
v_gene: TRBV27

CDR3aa: CASSSRTGFVSPLHF
abundance: NA
j_gene: TRBJ1-6
v_gene: TRBV7-6

CDR3aa: CASSHLDSSGRGQYF
abundance: NA
j_gene: TRBJ2-7
v_gene: TRBV28

CDR3aa: CASRPDRGAGYTF
abundance: few
j_gene: TRBJ1-2
v_gene: TRBV6-5

CDR3aa: CASSTQGLDGYTF
abundance: NA
j_gene: TRBJ1-2
v_gene: TRBV6-4

CDR3aa: CASKAAVLNNEQFF
abundance: NA
j_gene: TRBJ2-1
v_gene: TRBV4-2

CDR3aa: CASSQEGGREYGYTF
abundance: NA
j_gene: TRBJ1-2
v_gene: TRBV4-3

CDR3aa: CASSLRRSDTEAFF
abundance: once
j_gene: TRBJ1-1
v_gene: TRBV27

CDR3aa: CASRAQGSMNTEAFF
abundance: NA
j_gene: TRBJ1-1
v_gene: TRBV6-4